The 5 T cell receptor beta chains listed next were all sequenced from one sample in a study of cytomegalovirus exposure and HLA in healthy donors (dated by TCRdb to about 2017). Library construction relied on the immunoSEQ multiplex PCR assay. The multiplex PCR relied on a mix of 60 forward primers for TCR Vbeta segments and 13 reverse primers for TCR Jbeta segments. TCRdb stores this immuneACCESS table with in-frame sequences only. Part of the clones is absent; in the studies checked, under half of the shortfall reflects unresolved V genes, and no reason is known for the rest. The sample records over 150,000 clones, 75% to 85% of which are singletons. More than 3% of the sample is taken by the ten largest. Sequencing was done on a sample of PBMCs. The receptors stem from an older woman in good health and CMV-seropositive.

V gene TRBV28 combines with J gene TRBJ1-1; D not certain. There are 14 residues in the CDR3. Per germline, CDR1 MDHEN and CDR2 SYDVKM. Trimming left V 3 bases short and J 2 bases short, with 10 bases between. CDR3 loop: CASSFITTNTEAFF. Written as DNA, the CDR3 is TGTGCCAGCAGTTTTATAACGACTAACACTGAAGCTTTCTTT.

The chain carries TRBV5-4 and TRBJ1-3; tentative D call: TRBD1 (6 bases). The ends were cut back, 3 bases at V and 2 bases at J, with 15 bases in the middle. The CDR3 length is 16 residues. Germline CDR1 is SGHNT and CDR2 is YYREEE (reference sequence). The CDR3 here is CASSYRGGSAGNTIYF. The CDR3 coding sequence is TGTGCCAGCAGCTATAGGGGGGGGAGCGCTGGAAACACCATATATTTT.

In the case of this clone: The junction departs from the called germline gene at one end, perhaps through a read error. The chain recombines TRBV5-1 with TRBJ1-4; TRBD1 might be the D (5 bases). The CDR3 sequence is 15 residues long. Germline CDR1 is SGHRS and CDR2 is YFSETQ. This CDR3 reads CAGSLDIATNEKLFF. The CDR3 DNA reads TGCGCCGGCAGCTTGGACATCGCAACTAATGAAAAACTGTTTTTT.

The CDR3 sequence is CASSQGFTTTDTQYF. CDR3 nucleotide sequence: TGTGCCAGCAGTCAGGGCTTTACTACCACAGATACGCAGTATTTT. V and J are TRBV27 and TRBJ2-3, with D perhaps matching TRBD1 (5 bases). Germline-derived CDR1 and CDR2 are MNHEY and SMNVEV (reference sequence). Trimming took 5 bases from V and 2 from J, leaving 14 bases between them. The CDR3 is 15 amino acids.

This clone was counted between two and nine times. The V gene is TRBV6-5, the J gene TRBJ1-2; D is perhaps TRBD1 (5 bases). CDR1 and CDR2 from the germline V gene are MNHEY and SVGAGI. This CDR3 has 15 amino acids. Deletions cut 5 bases from V and 4 bases from J, with 17 bases between. The DNA of the CDR3 is TGTGCCAGCAGTCCCGTCGGCAGGGAGGTCTATGGCTACACCTTC. Amino acid sequence: CASSPVGREVYGYTF.